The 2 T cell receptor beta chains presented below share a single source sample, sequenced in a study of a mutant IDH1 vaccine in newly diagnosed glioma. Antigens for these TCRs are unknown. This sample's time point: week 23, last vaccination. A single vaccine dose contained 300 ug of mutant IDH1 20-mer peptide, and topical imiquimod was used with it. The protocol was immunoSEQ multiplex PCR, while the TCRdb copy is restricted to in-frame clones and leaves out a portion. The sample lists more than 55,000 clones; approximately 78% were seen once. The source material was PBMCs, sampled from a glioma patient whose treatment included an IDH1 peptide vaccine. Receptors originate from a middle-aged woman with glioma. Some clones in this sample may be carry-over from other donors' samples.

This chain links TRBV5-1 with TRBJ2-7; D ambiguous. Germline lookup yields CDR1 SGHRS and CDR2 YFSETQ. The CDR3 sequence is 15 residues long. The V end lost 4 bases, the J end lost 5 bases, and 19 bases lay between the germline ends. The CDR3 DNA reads TGCGCCAGCAGCCCTTTCGTCCAGAACGTGGACGAGCAGTACTTC. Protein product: CASSPFVQNVDEQYF.

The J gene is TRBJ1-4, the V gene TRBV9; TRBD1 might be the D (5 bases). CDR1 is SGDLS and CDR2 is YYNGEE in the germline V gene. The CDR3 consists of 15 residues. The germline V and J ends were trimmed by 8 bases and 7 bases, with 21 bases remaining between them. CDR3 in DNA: TGTGCCAGTAGGAGGGGTTTGGGTATGGGTGAAAAACTGTTTTTT. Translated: CASRRGLGMGEKLFF.